This T cell receptor (beta chain) was recovered during a study of shared clonotypes between healthy human individuals. Several immunoSEQ plates received, in even portions, the genomic DNA of each subset. Profiling relied on immunoSEQ multiplex PCR, and the TCRdb table lists in-frame clones only, not all of them. Among 450,000 to 600,000 clones, 79% were seen once, and the ten largest hold 12%. Comment on this clone: Its target is not known.

Germline trimming cut 3 bases from V and 8 bases from J; bases unmatched to any gene: 10. The CDR3 contains 16 residues. Germline assignment: CDR1 KGHSH and CDR2 LQKENI. Findings and caveats of the study: Sampling involved blood alone; tissue repertoires likely differ.

The chain has TRBV18 and TRBJ1-1; 12 nucleotides agree with TRBD1. The sample taken for sequencing was PBMCs. This clonotype was sampled from a woman in her forties in good health. Some clones in this sample may be carry-over from other donors' samples. The CDR3 DNA is TGTGCCAGCTCACCCCGGCCGGGGACAGGGGGCCAAGAAGCTTTCTTT. Its protein product is CASSPRPGTGGQEAFF.